The entry below describes one TCR beta chain. Its specificity is not known. This entry comes from a study of shared clonotypes between healthy human individuals. Whole-study results and caveats: Sequencing of the sorted subsets was shown by rarefaction to be incomplete despite large depth. Researchers found naive subsets generally carried larger estimated richness than memory subsets.

Samples underwent the assay at deep level. For each subset, genomic DNA was distributed in equal portions over several immunoSEQ plates. Clones were read by immunoSEQ multiplex PCR, and TCRdb kept only the in-frame ones, dropping some. The profile covers about 690,000 clones, with less than 95% appearing a single time and less than 40% taken by the ten largest. The sample comprised memory CD8+ T cells from PBMCs. The subset: CD45RO+ cells pooled with CCR7-negative TemRA cells. This clonotype was obtained from a man between 18 and 29 years old in good health. Some clones in this sample may be carry-over from other donors' samples.

The chain's CDR3 is CASREGRTDTQYF. The CDR3 nucleotides read TGTGCCAGCAGAGAGGGACGCACAGATACGCAGTATTTT. The genes are TRBV11-2 and TRBJ2-3, with D tentatively TRBD1 or TRBD2 (5 bases each). This CDR3 spans 13 amino acids. V was clipped by 6 bases and J by 1 base, with 8 bases between them. The germline CDR1 and CDR2 sequences are SGHAT and FQNNGV.